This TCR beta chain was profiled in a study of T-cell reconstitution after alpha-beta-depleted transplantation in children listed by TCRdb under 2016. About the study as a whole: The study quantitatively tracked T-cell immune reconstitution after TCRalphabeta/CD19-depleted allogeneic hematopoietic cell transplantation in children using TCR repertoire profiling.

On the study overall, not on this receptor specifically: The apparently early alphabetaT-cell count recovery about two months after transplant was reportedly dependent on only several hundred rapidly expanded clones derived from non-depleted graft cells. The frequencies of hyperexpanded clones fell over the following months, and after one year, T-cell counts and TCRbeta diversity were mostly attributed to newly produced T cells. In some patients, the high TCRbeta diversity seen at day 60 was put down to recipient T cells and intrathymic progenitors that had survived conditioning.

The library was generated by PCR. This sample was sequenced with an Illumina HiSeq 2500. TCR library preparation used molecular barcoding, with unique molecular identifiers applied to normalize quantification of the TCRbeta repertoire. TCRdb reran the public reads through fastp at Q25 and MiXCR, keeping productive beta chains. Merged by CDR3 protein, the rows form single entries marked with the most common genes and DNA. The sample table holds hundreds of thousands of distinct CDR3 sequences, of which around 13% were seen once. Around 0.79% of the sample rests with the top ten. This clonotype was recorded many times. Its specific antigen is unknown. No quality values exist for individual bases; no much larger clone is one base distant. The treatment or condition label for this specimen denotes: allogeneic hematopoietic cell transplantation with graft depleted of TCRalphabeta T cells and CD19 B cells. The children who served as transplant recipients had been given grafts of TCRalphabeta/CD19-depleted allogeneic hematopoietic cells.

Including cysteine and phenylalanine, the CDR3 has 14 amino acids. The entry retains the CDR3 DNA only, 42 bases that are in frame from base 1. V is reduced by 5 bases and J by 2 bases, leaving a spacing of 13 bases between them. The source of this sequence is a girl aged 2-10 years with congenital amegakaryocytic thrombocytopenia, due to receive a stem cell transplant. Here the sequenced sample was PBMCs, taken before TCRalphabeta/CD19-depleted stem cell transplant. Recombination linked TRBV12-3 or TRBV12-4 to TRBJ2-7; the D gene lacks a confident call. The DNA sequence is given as TGTGCCAGCAGTCCCGAGGACCTAACCTACGAGCAGTACTTC. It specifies CASSPEDLTYEQYF.